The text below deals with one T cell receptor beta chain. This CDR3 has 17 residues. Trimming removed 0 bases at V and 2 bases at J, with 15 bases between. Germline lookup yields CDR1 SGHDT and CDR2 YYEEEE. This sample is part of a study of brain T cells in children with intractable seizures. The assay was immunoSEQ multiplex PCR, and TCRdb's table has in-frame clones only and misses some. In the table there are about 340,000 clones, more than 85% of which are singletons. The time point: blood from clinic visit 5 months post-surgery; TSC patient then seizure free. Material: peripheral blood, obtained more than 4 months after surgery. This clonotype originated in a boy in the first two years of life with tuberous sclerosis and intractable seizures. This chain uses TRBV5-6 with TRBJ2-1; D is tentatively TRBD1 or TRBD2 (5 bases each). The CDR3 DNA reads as TGTGCCAGCAGCTTGGCAAACGGGGACGTCGCCTACAATGAGCAGTTCTTC. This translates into CASSLANGDVAYNEQFF.